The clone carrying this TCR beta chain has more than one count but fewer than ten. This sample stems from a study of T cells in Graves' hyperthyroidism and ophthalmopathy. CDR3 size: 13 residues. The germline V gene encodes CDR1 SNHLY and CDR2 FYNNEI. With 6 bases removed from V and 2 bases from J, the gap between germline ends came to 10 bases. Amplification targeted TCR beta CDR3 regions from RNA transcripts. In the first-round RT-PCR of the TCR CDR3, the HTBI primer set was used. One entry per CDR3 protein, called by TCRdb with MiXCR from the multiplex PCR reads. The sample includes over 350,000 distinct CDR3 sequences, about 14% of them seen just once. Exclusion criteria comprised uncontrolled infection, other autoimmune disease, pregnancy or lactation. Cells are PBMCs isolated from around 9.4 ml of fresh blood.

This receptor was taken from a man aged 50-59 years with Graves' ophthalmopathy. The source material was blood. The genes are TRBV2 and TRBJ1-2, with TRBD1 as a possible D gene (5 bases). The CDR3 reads CASSTQGNYGYTF. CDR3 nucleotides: TGTGCCAGCAGCACCCAGGGCAACTATGGCTACACCTTC.